What follows describes a single T cell receptor (beta chain). Antigen specificity is unknown. Data came from immunoSEQ multiplex PCR; TCRdb stores just in-frame clones and leaves some out. The repertoire consists of about 180,000 clones, with 85% occurring once and the leading ten covering 16%. The V end was cut by 6 bases, the J end by 2 bases, with 6 bases between. Germline V gene sequence: CDR1 SNHLY, CDR2 FYNNEI. This CDR3 comprises 12 residues. The entry originates in a study of cytomegalovirus exposure and HLA in healthy donors. Study findings and constraints: Researchers reported that a few CMV-associated chains were confirmed in vitro as CMV antigen-specific.

The chain links TRBV2 to TRBJ2-3; D unclear. The sequence was collected from a man younger than 35 in good health and CMV-seropositive. Sequencing was done on a sample of PBMCs. The CDR3 bases are TGTGCCAGCAGCGGTTACACAGATACGCAGTATTTT. Its protein is CASSGYTDTQYF.